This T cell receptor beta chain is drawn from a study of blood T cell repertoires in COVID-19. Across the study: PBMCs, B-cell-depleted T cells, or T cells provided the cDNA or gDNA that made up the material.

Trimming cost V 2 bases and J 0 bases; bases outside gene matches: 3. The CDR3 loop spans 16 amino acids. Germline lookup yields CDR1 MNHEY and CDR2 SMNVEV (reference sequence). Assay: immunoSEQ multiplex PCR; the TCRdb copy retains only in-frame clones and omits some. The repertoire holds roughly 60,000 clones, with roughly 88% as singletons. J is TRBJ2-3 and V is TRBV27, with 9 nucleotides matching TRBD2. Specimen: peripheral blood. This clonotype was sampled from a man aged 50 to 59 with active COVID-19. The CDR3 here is CASSLKRGASTDTQYF. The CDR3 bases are TGTGCCAGCAGTTTAAAGCGGGGGGCTAGCACAGATACGCAGTATTTT.